This T cell receptor (beta chain) is from a study of blood T cell repertoires in COVID-19. Study context: Donors in the United States, Italy and Spain gave samples during acute or convalescent COVID-19.

From germline, CDR1 is KGHDR and CDR2 SFDVKD. V was pared by 1 base and J by 6 bases, with 11 bases between. The CDR3 covers 15 residues. How the authors handled the data: Amplification with reference gene primers provided the estimates of nucleated cell counts. Libraries were prepared by immunoSEQ multiplex PCR; TCRdb keeps only in-frame clonotypes and omits some of them. V, J and clone size are taken as reported in that table, and D and trimming were inferred from the DNA itself. The top ten hold less than 8% of the sample, which has about 210,000 clones, about four fifths seen once. The specimen was peripheral blood. This TCR was recovered from a woman between 50 and 59 years old with active or convalescent COVID-19. The chain recombines TRBV24-1 with TRBJ2-2; possibly TRBD1 for D (5 bases). The CDR3 bases are TGTGCCACCAGTGATTTTCTGGGGCGCCCCGGGGAGCTGTTTTTT. It codes for CATSDFLGRPGELFF.